These T cell receptor beta chains were read from a single sample in a study of blood T cell repertoires in COVID-19. Some clones are missing from TCRdb's copy, which holds only in-frame ones; the method was immunoSEQ multiplex PCR. The repertoire holds about 61,000 clones, with approximately 80% as singletons. Input material: peripheral blood. All receptors come from a man older than 75 with active or convalescent COVID-19. CDR3s include the opening cysteine and the closing phenylalanine or tryptophan. The D gene is left open where the match is weak. Expanded clones are given a class, and other clones once, few, many or no size at all.

cdr3_length j_call d_call clone_size v_call cdr3_aa cdr3_nt
13 TRBJ2-7 TRBD1 many TRBV27 CASKGQGYYEQYF TGTGCCAGCAAGGGACAGGGATACTACGAGCAGTACTTC
14 TRBJ2-7 NA medium-sized TRBV11-2 CASSFADKLDEQYF TGTGCCAGCAGCTTCGCGGATAAGCTTGACGAGCAGTACTTC
14 TRBJ1-5 TRBD1 NA TRBV6-5 CASSWGTGDQPQHF TGTGCCAGCAGTTGGGGGACAGGGGATCAGCCCCAGCATTTT
16 TRBJ2-3 NA NA TRBV6-1 CASSGVVPRVTDTQYF TGTGCCAGTAGTGGGGTTGTCCCGAGGGTCACAGATACGCAGTATTTT
17 TRBJ2-3 TRBD1 NA TRBV7-3 CASSLGRGQGSTDTQYF TGTGCCAGCAGCTTAGGCAGGGGACAGGGAAGCACAGATACGCAGTATTTT
18 TRBJ2-1 NA NA TRBV5-4 CASSLVQFSTPGYNEQFF TGTGCCAGCAGCTTGGTGCAGTTTTCTACTCCGGGTTACAATGAGCAGTTCTTC
18 TRBJ2-5 TRBD2 NA TRBV4-3 CASSQGSRGLAGGETQYF TGCGCCAGCAGCCAAGGTTCTCGGGGACTAGCGGGAGGAGAGACCCAGTACTTC
17 TRBJ1-6 NA NA TRBV15 CATSRVRHSLGDSPLHF TGTGCCACCAGCAGAGTGAGGCATTCACTGGGTGATTCACCCCTCCACTTT
15 TRBJ2-5 NA NA TRBV19 CASSIRRGPDQAQYF TGTGCCAGTAGTATAAGGAGGGGCCCCGATCAAGCCCAGTACTTC
16 TRBJ2-2 TRBD1 few TRBV7-2 CASSPGGQGVPGELFF TGTGCCAGCAGCCCCGGCGGACAGGGGGTTCCCGGGGAGCTGTTTTTT
14 TRBJ1-6 NA NA TRBV19 CASSIQGMDSPLHF TGTGCCAGTAGTATCCAGGGTATGGATTCACCCCTCCACTTT
14 TRBJ1-2 NA NA TRBV27 CASRSQGDSIRYTF TGTGCCAGCAGATCACAGGGAGATTCTATACGCTACACCTTC
12 TRBJ2-7 TRBD1 NA TRBV6-5 CASSPTGGKQYF TGTGCCAGCAGTCCGACAGGGGGCAAGCAGTACTTC
14 TRBJ1-2 TRBD1 NA TRBV5-1 CASSLSTGNYGYTF TGCGCCAGCAGCTTGTCGACAGGGAACTATGGCTACACCTTC
12 TRBJ1-1 NA NA TRBV28 CAAGSGTREAFF TGTGCCGCGGGTTCCGGGACACGGGAAGCTTTCTTT
16 TRBJ2-5 TRBD2 NA TRBV5-1 CASSLELAGGRETQYF TGCGCCAGCAGCTTGGAGTTAGCGGGGGGCCGCGAGACCCAGTACTTC
13 TRBJ2-7 NA NA TRBV7-8 CASSLAEESEQYF TGTGCCAGCAGCTTAGCCGAGGAGTCCGAGCAGTACTTC
17 TRBJ2-2 NA NA TRBV30 CAWSVPLGLPGTGELFF TGTGCCTGGAGTGTACCCCTCGGACTTCCGGGCACCGGGGAGCTGTTTTTT
14 TRBJ1-1 NA NA TRBV27 CASSLSTGDGEAFF TGTGCCAGCAGTTTATCGACTGGTGATGGCGAAGCTTTCTTT
12 TRBJ2-5 NA NA TRBV7-2 CASSLGLATQYF TGTGCCAGCAGCTTGGGCCTGGCGACCCAGTACTTC
12 TRBJ1-1 NA NA TRBV5-5 CASSWSAAEAFF TGTGCCAGCAGCTGGTCAGCGGCTGAAGCTTTCTTT
16 TRBJ2-3 TRBD2 NA TRBV6-2/TRBV6-3 CASSKTSGSSGDTQYF TGTGCCAGCAGCAAAACTAGCGGGAGTTCGGGGGATACGCAGTATTTT
16 TRBJ2-3 TRBD1 NA TRBV19 CASSQLTTGGTDTQYF TGTGCCAGTAGTCAATTAACGACAGGGGGCACAGATACGCAGTATTTT
16 TRBJ1-6 NA NA TRBV4-2 CASSQDPAGVNSPLHF TGTGCCAGCAGCCAAGATCCGGCAGGGGTCAATTCACCCCTCCACTTT
15 TRBJ2-2 NA NA TRBV2 CASSEARTGLGELFF TGTGCCAGCAGTGAAGCGCGTACAGGGCTCGGGGAGCTGTTTTTT
12 TRBJ2-3 TRBD1 NA TRBV3-1/TRBV3-2 CASSHRGTTQYF TGTGCCAGCAGTCACAGGGGGACAACGCAGTATTTT
22 TRBJ1-2 NA NA TRBV6-6 CASSFTTSWLSLGERANYGYTF TGTGCCAGCAGCTTTACTACTTCTTGGCTTTCTCTCGGAGAACGAGCTAACTATGGCTACACCTTC
17 TRBJ2-1 TRBD2 once TRBV2 CASSEPSGGEHKSEQFF TGTGCCAGCAGTGAACCCAGCGGGGGGGAACACAAAAGCGAGCAGTTCTTC
15 TRBJ2-7 NA NA TRBV7-6 CASSLLPGDRDEQYF TGTGCCAGCAGCTTACTACCGGGGGACCGCGACGAGCAGTACTTC
12 TRBJ1-2 TRBD1 NA TRBV29-1 CSVDRGPDGYTF TGCAGCGTCGACAGGGGGCCGGATGGCTACACCTTC
15 TRBJ2-1 TRBD2 NA TRBV7-6 CASSLVAGAHNEQFF TGTGCCAGCAGCTTAGTAGCGGGGGCCCACAATGAGCAGTTCTTC
15 TRBJ2-2 TRBD2 once TRBV30 CAWSTGLEGTGELFF TGTGCCTGGAGTACCGGACTAGAAGGCACCGGGGAGCTGTTTTTT
13 TRBJ2-5 NA NA TRBV12-3/TRBV12-4 CASSYGSGETQYF TGTGCCAGCAGTTACGGTTCGGGAGAGACCCAGTACTTC
18 TRBJ1-1 NA NA TRBV7-6 CASSYYPRQTGSYTEAFF TGTGCCAGCAGCTACTACCCGCGTCAGACAGGCTCGTACACTGAAGCTTTCTTT
16 TRBJ2-7 NA NA TRBV7-9 CASSFIMVQGSYEQYF TGTGCCAGCAGCTTTATCATGGTGCAGGGCTCCTACGAGCAGTACTTC
15 TRBJ1-4 NA NA TRBV5-1 CASRTSGDRNEKLFF TGCGCCAGCAGAACTTCAGGGGATAGAAATGAAAAACTGTTTTTT
17 TRBJ2-2 TRBD2 NA TRBV19 CASSIGTSGANTGELFF TGTGCCAGTAGTATCGGGACTAGCGGGGCGAACACCGGGGAGCTGTTTTTT
16 TRBJ2-3 TRBD1 NA TRBV6-4 CASRATDRASTDTQYF TGTGCCAGCAGGGCAACCGACAGGGCTAGCACAGATACGCAGTATTTT
13 TRBJ2-7 NA NA TRBV6-5 CASRHGTSYEQYF TGTGCCAGCAGACACGGGACTTCCTACGAGCAGTACTTC
16 TRBJ2-5 TRBD2 once TRBV10-3 CAISESGGSLQETQYF TGTGCCATCAGTGAGAGCGGGGGGTCGTTACAAGAGACCCAGTACTTC
15 TRBJ2-7 NA NA TRBV7-6 CASSPHGGSSYEQYF TGTGCCAGCAGCCCCCATGGCGGAAGCTCCTACGAGCAGTACTTC
15 TRBJ2-1 NA NA TRBV19 CASSITRGSYNEQFF TGTGCCAGTAGTATAACTAGGGGGTCCTACAATGAGCAGTTCTTC